The rows below give T cell receptor beta chains drawn from one sample of a study of CD8 T cells in Susac syndrome. TCRdb used MiXCR to reprocess the immunoSEQ multiplex PCR reads, holding one entry per CDR3 protein. The sample contains over 80,000 distinct CDR3 sequences, about 93% of which appear only once. The sequencing sample was made of CD8+ T cells from PBMCs. Source of these receptors: a human donor in good health. Both conserved end residues are part of each CDR3. The D gene is left open where the match is weak. Clone size is stated in some rows and not others, as once, few, many or a class when expanded.

j_call	clone_size	v_call	d_call	cdr3_aa	cdr3_nt
TRBJ2-1	-	TRBV3-1	-	CASSHSDSGLRYNEQFF	TGTGCCAGCAGCCATAGCGACAGCGGATTAAGATACAATGAGCAGTTCTTC
TRBJ2-2	-	TRBV7-8	-	CASSRGITGELFF	TGTGCCAGCAGCCGTGGTATCACCGGGGAGCTGTTTTTT
TRBJ2-7	-	TRBV29-1	-	CSVSGTSYEQYF	TGCAGCGTTTCAGGAACCTCCTACGAGCAGTACTTC
TRBJ1-1	-	TRBV5-1	-	CASSQGDEESTEAFF	TGCGCCAGCAGCCAAGGGGATGAGGAAAGCACTGAAGCTTTCTTT
TRBJ2-7	-	TRBV27	-	CASSLGFEQYF	TGTGCCAGCAGTTTGGGTTTCGAGCAGTACTTC
TRBJ2-3	-	TRBV6-5	-	CASSYEGGSGTDTQYF	TGTGCCAGCAGTTACGAGGGGGGCTCGGGCACAGATACGCAGTATTTT
TRBJ2-5	-	TRBV19	-	CASSSDGEETQYF	TGTGCCAGTAGTTCAGACGGGGAAGAGACCCAGTACTTC
TRBJ1-1	-	TRBV2	-	CASSEGTEGLNTEAFF	TGTGCCAGCAGTGAAGGAACAGAGGGCCTGAACACTGAAGCTTTCTTT
TRBJ1-5	-	TRBV6-6	-	CASRLTIRNQPQHF	TGTGCCAGCAGACTTACTATCCGCAATCAGCCCCAGCATTTT
TRBJ2-7	once	TRBV3-1	-	CASSLSTGYEQYF	TGTGCCAGCAGCCTTTCCACAGGGTACGAGCAGTACTTC
TRBJ1-1	-	TRBV29-1	-	CSAARGNTEAFF	TGCAGCGCAGCTAGGGGGAACACTGAAGCTTTCTTT
TRBJ1-5	-	TRBV20-1	-	CSAPGGSVSNQPQHF	TGCAGTGCTCCGGGGGGCTCTGTAAGCAATCAGCCCCAGCATTTT
TRBJ1-1	once	TRBV12-3/TRBV12-4	-	CASSPSVGTEAFF	TGTGCCAGCAGCCCTAGTGTAGGGACTGAAGCTTTCTTT
TRBJ1-5	-	TRBV4-1	-	CASSQEDGLQPQHF	TGCGCCAGCAGCCAAGAGGACGGACTGCAGCCCCAGCATTTT
TRBJ2-7	-	TRBV2	TRBD1	CASSEGTGVGYEQYF	TGTGCCAGCAGTGAAGGGACAGGGGTGGGCTACGAGCAGTACTTC
TRBJ2-6	-	TRBV7-9	-	CASTTALSGANVLTF	TGTGCCAGCACCACGGCCCTCTCTGGGGCCAACGTCCTGACTTTC
TRBJ2-7	-	TRBV5-1	TRBD1	CASSKTGTGDYEQYF	TGCGCCAGCAGCAAAACCGGGACAGGGGACTACGAGCAGTACTTC
TRBJ2-2	-	TRBV29-1	-	CSVGWGTGELFF	TGCAGCGTGGGGTGGGGGACCGGGGAGCTGTTTTTT
TRBJ2-5	-	TRBV7-8	TRBD2	CASNLAGAHRGETQYF	TGTGCCAGCAACCTAGCGGGGGCCCATCGGGGAGAGACCCAGTACTTC
TRBJ2-5	-	TRBV27	-	CASRREPETQYF	TGTGCCAGCAGACGGGAACCAGAGACCCAGTACTTC
TRBJ2-2	few	TRBV9	TRBD2	CASSVGGGGTGELFF	TGTGCCAGCAGCGTAGGCGGGGGGGGCACCGGGGAGCTGTTTTTT
TRBJ2-7	once	TRBV6-1	-	CASSERQFNEQYF	TGTGCCAGCAGTGAACGACAGTTCAACGAGCAGTACTTC
TRBJ1-1	few	TRBV6-5	TRBD1	CASSSGTGNTEAFF	TGTGCCAGCAGTTCAGGGACAGGGAACACTGAAGCTTTCTTT
TRBJ2-7	-	TRBV20-1	TRBD1	CSACRTGGPYEQYF	TGCAGTGCTTGTAGGACAGGGGGCCCCTACGAGCAGTACTTC
TRBJ1-1	-	TRBV6-1	-	CASSDPGNTEAFF	TGTGCCAGCAGTGACCCGGGAAACACTGAAGCTTTCTTT
TRBJ2-2	-	TRBV9	-	CASSAGVPGELFF	TGTGCCAGCAGCGCGGGGGTCCCCGGGGAGCTGTTTTTT
TRBJ2-7	-	TRBV5-1	TRBD1	CASSRGQGIHEQYF	TGCGCCAGCAGCAGAGGACAGGGGATCCACGAGCAGTACTTC
TRBJ1-5	-	TRBV4-1	TRBD1	CASSQDGGTGGMGSNQPQHF	TGCGCCAGCAGCCAAGATGGGGGGACAGGGGGTATGGGGAGCAATCAGCCCCAGCATTTT
TRBJ1-1	-	TRBV12-3/TRBV12-4	TRBD1	CASSLGQAPEAFF	TGTGCCAGCAGTTTGGGACAGGCCCCTGAAGCTTTCTTT
TRBJ2-3	-	TRBV5-6	-	CASSADTQYF	TGTGCCAGCAGCGCTGATACGCAGTATTTT
TRBJ2-7	few	TRBV30	-	CAWSGGDRLYEQYF	TGTGCCTGGAGTGGGGGAGACCGACTATACGAGCAGTACTTC
TRBJ2-3	-	TRBV7-3	-	CASSPGGGRTDTQYF	TGTGCCAGCAGCCCAGGGGGAGGTCGCACAGATACGCAGTATTTT
TRBJ1-2	-	TRBV12-3/TRBV12-4	TRBD1	CASTQGAEGYTF	TGTGCCAGCACCCAGGGGGCCGAGGGCTACACCTTC
TRBJ2-1	-	TRBV6-1	-	CASRGGAQPHRANEQFF	TGTGCCAGCAGAGGGGGGGCCCAGCCCCACCGGGCGAATGAGCAGTTCTTC
TRBJ2-4	-	TRBV4-2	TRBD2	CASSQDQAGLAKNIQYF	TGTGCCAGCAGCCAAGATCAAGCGGGGCTAGCCAAAAACATTCAGTACTTC
TRBJ1-1	-	TRBV19	-	CASSMGSRGYTEAFF	TGTGCCAGTAGTATGGGGTCCCGAGGGTACACTGAAGCTTTCTTT
TRBJ2-7	-	TRBV19	TRBD1	CASSAPGQGTYEQYF	TGTGCCAGTAGTGCACCGGGACAGGGGACCTACGAGCAGTACTTC
TRBJ2-7	once	TRBV23-1	-	CASSQSKNARYEQYF	TGCGCCAGCAGTCAATCGAAAAACGCTCGGTACGAGCAGTACTTC
TRBJ2-1	-	TRBV9	TRBD2	CASSVRGGPYNEQFF	TGTGCCAGCAGCGTCCGGGGGGGCCCATACAATGAGCAGTTCTTC
TRBJ1-1	-	TRBV19	-	CASSILLVTEAFF	TGTGCCAGTAGTATATTATTGGTCACTGAAGCTTTCTTT
TRBJ2-2	-	TRBV12-3/TRBV12-4	TRBD1	CASTELDRGYTGELFF	TGTGCCAGCACCGAGCTGGACAGGGGGTACACCGGGGAGCTGTTTTTT
TRBJ1-2	-	TRBV14	TRBD1	CASSRDRPFYGYTF	TGTGCCAGCAGTCGGGACAGGCCCTTCTATGGCTACACCTTC
TRBJ2-7	once	TRBV19	-	CASTPGTAGYEQYF	TGTGCCAGTACCCCTGGGACGGCGGGCTACGAGCAGTACTTC
TRBJ1-1	-	TRBV9	TRBD1	CASSAGRGTGEGTEAFF	TGTGCCAGCAGCGCGGGCCGTGGGACAGGGGAAGGCACTGAAGCTTTCTTT
TRBJ2-1	-	TRBV6-5	TRBD2	CASSSAGGYYNEQFF	TGTGCCAGCAGTTCAGCGGGGGGGTACTACAATGAGCAGTTCTTC
TRBJ2-3	-	TRBV2	-	CASSRTASDTQYF	TGTGCCAGCAGCCGGACGGCCTCAGATACGCAGTATTTT
TRBJ2-7	-	TRBV4-1	-	CASSQDKGSYEQYF	TGCGCCAGCAGCCAAGATAAGGGCAGCTACGAGCAGTACTTC
TRBJ1-1	-	TRBV6-5	-	CASSYSKVNTEAFF	TGTGCCAGCAGTTACTCGAAGGTTAACACTGAAGCTTTCTTT